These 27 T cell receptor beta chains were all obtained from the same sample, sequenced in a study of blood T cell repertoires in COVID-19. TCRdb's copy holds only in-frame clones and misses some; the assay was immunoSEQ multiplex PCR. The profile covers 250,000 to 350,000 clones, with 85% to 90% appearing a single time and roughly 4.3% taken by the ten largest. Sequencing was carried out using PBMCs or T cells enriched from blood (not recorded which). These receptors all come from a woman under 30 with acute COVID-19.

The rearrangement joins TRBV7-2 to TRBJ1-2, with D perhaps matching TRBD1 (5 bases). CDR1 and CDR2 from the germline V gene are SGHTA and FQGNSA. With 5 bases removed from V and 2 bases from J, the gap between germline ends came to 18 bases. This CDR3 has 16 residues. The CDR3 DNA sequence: TGTGCCAGCAGCGGACACTCGACAGACCGCAACTATGGCTACACCTTC. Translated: CASSGHSTDRNYGYTF.

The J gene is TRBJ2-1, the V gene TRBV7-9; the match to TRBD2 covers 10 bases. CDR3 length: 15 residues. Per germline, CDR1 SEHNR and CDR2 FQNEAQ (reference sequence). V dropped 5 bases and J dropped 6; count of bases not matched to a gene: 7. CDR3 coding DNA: TGTGCCAGCAGCCAAAGCGGGAGGGAGCCCAATGAGCAGTTCTTC. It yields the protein CASSQSGREPNEQFF.

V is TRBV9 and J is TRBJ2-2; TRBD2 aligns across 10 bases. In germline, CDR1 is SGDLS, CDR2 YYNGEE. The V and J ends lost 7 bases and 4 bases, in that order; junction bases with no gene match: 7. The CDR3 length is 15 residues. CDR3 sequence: CASRLGTSATGELFF. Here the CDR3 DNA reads TGTGCCAGCCGGCTTGGGACTAGCGCCACCGGGGAGCTGTTTTTT.

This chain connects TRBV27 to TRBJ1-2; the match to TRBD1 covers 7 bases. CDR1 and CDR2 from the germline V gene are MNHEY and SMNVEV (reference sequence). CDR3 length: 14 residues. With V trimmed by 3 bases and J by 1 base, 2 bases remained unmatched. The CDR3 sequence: CASSLGQYNYGYTF. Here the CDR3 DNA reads TGTGCCAGCAGTTTGGGACAGTATAACTATGGCTACACCTTC.

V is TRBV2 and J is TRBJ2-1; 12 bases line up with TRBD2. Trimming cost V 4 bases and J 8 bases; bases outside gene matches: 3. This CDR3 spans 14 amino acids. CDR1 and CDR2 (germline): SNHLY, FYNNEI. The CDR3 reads CASSGLAGDDEQFF. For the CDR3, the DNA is TGTGCCAGCAGTGGACTAGCGGGAGACGATGAGCAGTTCTTC.

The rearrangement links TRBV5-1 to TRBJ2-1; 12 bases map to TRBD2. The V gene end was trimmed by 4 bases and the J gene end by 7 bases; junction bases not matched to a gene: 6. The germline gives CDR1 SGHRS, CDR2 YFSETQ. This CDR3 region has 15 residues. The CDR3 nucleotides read TGCGCCAGCAGCGAGACTAGCGGGAGAGGGAATGAGCAGTTCTTC. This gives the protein CASSETSGRGNEQFF.

CDR3 amino acids: CASSLGTANTGELFF. The DNA of the CDR3 is TGTGCCAGCAGTTTAGGGACAGCCAACACCGGGGAGCTGTTTTTT. The genes are TRBV28 and TRBJ2-2, with 7 bases that match TRBD1. V lost 2 bases and J lost 2; bases outside the gene matches: 2. Germline V lookup: CDR1 MDHEN, CDR2 SYDVKM. This CDR3 is built from 15 residues.

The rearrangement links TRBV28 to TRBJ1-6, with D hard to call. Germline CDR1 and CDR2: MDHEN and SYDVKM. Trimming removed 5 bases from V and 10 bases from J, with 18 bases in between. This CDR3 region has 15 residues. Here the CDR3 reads CASSPPPPGGSPLHF. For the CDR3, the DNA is TGTGCCAGCAGTCCTCCGCCCCCGGGTGGATCACCCCTCCACTTT.

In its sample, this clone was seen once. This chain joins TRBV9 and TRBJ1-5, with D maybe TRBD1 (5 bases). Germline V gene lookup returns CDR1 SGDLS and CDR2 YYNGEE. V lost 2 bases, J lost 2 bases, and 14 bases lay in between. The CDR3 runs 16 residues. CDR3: CASSVQGLQGNQPQHF. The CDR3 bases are TGTGCCAGCAGCGTTCAGGGTCTTCAGGGCAATCAGCCCCAGCATTTT.

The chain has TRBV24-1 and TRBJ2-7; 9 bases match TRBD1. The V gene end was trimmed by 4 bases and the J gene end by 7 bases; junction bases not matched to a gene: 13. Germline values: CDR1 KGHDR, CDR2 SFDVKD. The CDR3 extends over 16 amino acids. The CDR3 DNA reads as TGTGCCACCAGTGACCCGTCCGGGACAGGGATATGGGAGCAGTACTTC. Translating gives CATSDPSGTGIWEQYF.

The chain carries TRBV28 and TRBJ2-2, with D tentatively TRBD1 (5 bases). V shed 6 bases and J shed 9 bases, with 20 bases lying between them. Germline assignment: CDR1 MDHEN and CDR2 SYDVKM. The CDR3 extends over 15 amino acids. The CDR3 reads CASRPTVRWGRELFF. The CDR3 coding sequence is TGTGCCAGCAGACCTACCGTAAGGTGGGGCCGGGAGCTGTTTTTT. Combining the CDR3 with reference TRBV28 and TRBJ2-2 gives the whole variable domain DVKVTQSSRYLVKRTGEKVFLECVQDMDHENMFWYRQDPGLGLRLIYFSYDVKMKEKGDIPEGYSVSREKKERFSLILESASTNQTSMYLCASRPTVRWGRELFFGEGSRLTVL.

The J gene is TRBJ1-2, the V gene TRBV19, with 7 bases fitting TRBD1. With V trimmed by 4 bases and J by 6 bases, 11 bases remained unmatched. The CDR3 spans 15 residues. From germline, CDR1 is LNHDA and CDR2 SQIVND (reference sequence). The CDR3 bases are TGTGCCAGTAGTACCAACAGGGGTTGGGCGGATGGCTACACCTTC. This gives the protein CASSTNRGWADGYTF. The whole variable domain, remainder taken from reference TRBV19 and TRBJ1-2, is DGGITQSPKYLFRKEGQNVTLSCEQNLNHDAMYWYRQDPGQGLRLIYYSQIVNDFQKGDIAEGYSVSREKKESFPLTVTSAQKNPTAFYLCASSTNRGWADGYTFGSGTRLTVV.

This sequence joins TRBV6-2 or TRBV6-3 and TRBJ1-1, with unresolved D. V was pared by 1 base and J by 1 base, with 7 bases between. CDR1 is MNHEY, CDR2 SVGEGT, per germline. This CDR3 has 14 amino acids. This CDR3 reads CASSYFSGNTEAFF. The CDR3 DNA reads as TGTGCCAGCAGTTACTTCTCAGGGAACACTGAAGCTTTCTTT.

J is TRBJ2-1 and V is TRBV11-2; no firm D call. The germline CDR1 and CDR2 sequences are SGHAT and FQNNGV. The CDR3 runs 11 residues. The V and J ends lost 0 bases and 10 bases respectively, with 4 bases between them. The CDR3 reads CASSLDAEQFF. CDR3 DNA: TGTGCCAGCAGCTTAGACGCGGAGCAGTTCTTC.

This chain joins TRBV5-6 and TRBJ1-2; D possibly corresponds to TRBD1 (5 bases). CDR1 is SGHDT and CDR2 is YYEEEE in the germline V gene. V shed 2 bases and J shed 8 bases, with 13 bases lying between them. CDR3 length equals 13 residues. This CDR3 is CASSFSFSGGYTF. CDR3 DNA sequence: TGTGCCAGCAGCTTTAGTTTTTCAGGGGGCTACACCTTC.

The CDR3 is CSAKGPQETQYF. For the CDR3, the DNA is TGCAGCGCCAAGGGGCCTCAAGAGACCCAGTACTTC. This chain uses TRBV29-1 with TRBJ2-5; D may be TRBD1 (5 bases). The CDR3 totals 12 residues. With 7 bases removed from V and 2 bases from J, the gap between germline ends came to 11 bases. The V gene's germline CDR1 is SQVTM and CDR2 ANQGSEA.

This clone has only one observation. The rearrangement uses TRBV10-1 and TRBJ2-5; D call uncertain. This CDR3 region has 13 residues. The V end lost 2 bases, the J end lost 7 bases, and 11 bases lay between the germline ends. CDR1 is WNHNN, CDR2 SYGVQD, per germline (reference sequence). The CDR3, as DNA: TGCGCCAGCAGTGAGGGGCTAATCGGGACCCAGTACTTC. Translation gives CASSEGLIGTQYF.

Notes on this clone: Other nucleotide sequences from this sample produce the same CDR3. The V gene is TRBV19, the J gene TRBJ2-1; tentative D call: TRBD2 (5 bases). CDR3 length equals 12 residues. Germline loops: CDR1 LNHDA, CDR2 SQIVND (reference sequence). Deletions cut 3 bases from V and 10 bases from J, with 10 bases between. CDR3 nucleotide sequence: TGTGCCAGTAGTATCTCCTCGGGGGAGCAGTTCTTC. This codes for CASSISSGEQFF.

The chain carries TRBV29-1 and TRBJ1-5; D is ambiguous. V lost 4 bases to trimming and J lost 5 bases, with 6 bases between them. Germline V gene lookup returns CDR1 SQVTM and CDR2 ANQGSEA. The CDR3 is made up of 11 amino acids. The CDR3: CSVGPDQPQHF. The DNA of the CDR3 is TGCAGCGTTGGGCCCGATCAGCCCCAGCATTTT.

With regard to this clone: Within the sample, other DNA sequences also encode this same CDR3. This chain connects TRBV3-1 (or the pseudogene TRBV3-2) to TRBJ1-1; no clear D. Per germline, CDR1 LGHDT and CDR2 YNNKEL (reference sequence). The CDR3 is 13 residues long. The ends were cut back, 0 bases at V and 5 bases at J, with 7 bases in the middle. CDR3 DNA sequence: TGTGCCAGCAGCCAAGAGGGCGGGACTGAAGCTTTCTTT. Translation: CASSQEGGTEAFF.

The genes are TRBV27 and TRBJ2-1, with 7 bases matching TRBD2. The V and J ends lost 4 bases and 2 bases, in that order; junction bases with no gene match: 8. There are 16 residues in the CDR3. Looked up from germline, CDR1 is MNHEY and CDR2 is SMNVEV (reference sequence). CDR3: CASSSPAREAYNEQFF. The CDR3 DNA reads TGTGCCAGCAGTTCCCCGGCCCGGGAGGCCTACAATGAGCAGTTCTTC.

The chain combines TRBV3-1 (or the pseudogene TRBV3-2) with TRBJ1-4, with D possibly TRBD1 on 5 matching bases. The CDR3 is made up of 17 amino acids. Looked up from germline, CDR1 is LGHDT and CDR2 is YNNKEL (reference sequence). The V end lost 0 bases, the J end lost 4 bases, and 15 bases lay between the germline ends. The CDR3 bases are TGTGCCAGCAGCCAAGATAGTATGGGGCGTTTTAATGAAAAACTGTTTTTT. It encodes CASSQDSMGRFNEKLFF.

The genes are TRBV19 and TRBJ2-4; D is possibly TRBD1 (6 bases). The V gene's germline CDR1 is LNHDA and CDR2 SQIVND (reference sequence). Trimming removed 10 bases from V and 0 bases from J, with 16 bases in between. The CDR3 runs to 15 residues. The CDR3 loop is CATRTALAAKNIQYF. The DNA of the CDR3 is TGTGCCACCAGGACAGCCCTGGCAGCCAAAAACATTCAGTACTTC.

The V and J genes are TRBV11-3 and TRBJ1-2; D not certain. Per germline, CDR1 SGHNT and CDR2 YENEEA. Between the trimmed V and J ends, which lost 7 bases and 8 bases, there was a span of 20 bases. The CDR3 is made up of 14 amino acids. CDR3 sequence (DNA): TGTGCCAGCACGACTTCGGGAGATCCGTGGGGCTACACCTTC. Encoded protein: CASTTSGDPWGYTF.

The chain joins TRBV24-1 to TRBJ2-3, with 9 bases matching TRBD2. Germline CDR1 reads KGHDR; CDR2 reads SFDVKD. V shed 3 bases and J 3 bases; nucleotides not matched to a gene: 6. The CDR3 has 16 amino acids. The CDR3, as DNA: TGTGCCACCAGTGATCAAGCGGGAGGTGGGACAGATACGCAGTATTTT. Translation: CATSDQAGGGTDTQYF.

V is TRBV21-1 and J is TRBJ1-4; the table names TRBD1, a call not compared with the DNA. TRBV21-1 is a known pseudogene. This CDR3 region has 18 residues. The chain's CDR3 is CASSKEGGQGETNEKLFF. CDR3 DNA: TGTGCCAGCAGCAAAGAAGGAGGACAGGGCGAAACTAATGAAAAACTGTTTTTT.

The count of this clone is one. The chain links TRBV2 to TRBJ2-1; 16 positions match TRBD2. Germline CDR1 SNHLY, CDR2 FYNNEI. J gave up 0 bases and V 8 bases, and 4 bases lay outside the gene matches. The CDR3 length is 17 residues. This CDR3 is CASLGTSGRGSYNEQFF. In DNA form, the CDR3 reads TGTGCCAGCCTCGGGACTAGCGGGAGGGGCTCCTACAATGAGCAGTTCTTC.